A selection of T cell receptor beta chains follows, all from one sample in a study of blood T cell repertoires in COVID-19. Libraries were prepared by immunoSEQ multiplex PCR; TCRdb keeps only in-frame clonotypes and omits some of them. This sample has approximately 85,000 clones, with roughly 86% found just once. Sequencing was carried out using peripheral blood. These receptors were taken from a woman over 75 in a cohort sampled during active or convalescent COVID-19. The CDR3 runs from the conserved cysteine through the conserved F or W. Size is omitted from some rows. Given values are once, few, many or a class for expanded clones.

clone size	V gene	CDR3 protein
-	TRBV5-4	CASSLAGQTSYEQYF
-	TRBV28	CASRRTGNYNEQFF
-	TRBV5-5	CASSFERGIYGYTF
-	TRBV30	CAWTDSPADYGYTF
-	TRBV24-1	CATSDSIAGGLETQYF
-	TRBV7-3	CASSLTGANEQFF
once	TRBV10-2	CASSKLYNEKLFF
-	TRBV9	CASSVVPAGGLLDTQYF
-	TRBV2	CASSLVSPPQETQYF
-	TRBV27	CASSYAGTGAYEQYF
-	TRBV10-3	CAISESTSYNEQFF
-	TRBV9	CASSVGGSGDTQYF
once	TRBV12-3/TRBV12-4	CASRLTGANGYTF
few	TRBV11-2	CASSPAGILALEQYF